A selection of T cell receptor beta chains follows, all from one sample in a study of control samples from healthy donors and cancer patients. Assay: immunoSEQ multiplex PCR; the TCRdb copy retains only in-frame clones and omits some. The sample includes about 110,000 clones, roughly 88% of them seen just once. The sequenced sample consisted of PBMCs. These receptors were obtained from a woman aged 60 to 75 with lung cancer. Both conserved end residues are part of each CDR3. The order of the fields is J gene, V gene, clone size, D gene, CDR3 protein, CDR3 DNA. The D gene is left open where the match is weak. Some rows mark clone size as missing; the rest say once, few, many or name a class of expanded clone.

j_call: TRBJ1-6
v_call: TRBV19
clone_size: NA
d_call: NA
cdr3_aa: CASSSSRGNSPLHF
cdr3_nt: TGTGCCAGTAGTTCCTCCAGGGGTAATTCACCCCTCCACTTT

j_call: TRBJ1-4
v_call: TRBV6-1
clone_size: few
d_call: NA
cdr3_aa: CASSEHATNEKLFF
cdr3_nt: TGTGCCAGCAGTGAACATGCAACTAATGAAAAACTGTTTTTT

j_call: TRBJ1-1
v_call: TRBV29-1
clone_size: NA
d_call: TRBD1
cdr3_aa: CSVGFEGAITAFF
cdr3_nt: TGCAGCGTCGGGTTTGAGGGGGCAATAACGGCTTTCTTT

j_call: TRBJ1-3
v_call: TRBV5-1
clone_size: NA
d_call: TRBD1
cdr3_aa: CASSRDRTGNTIYF
cdr3_nt: TGCGCCAGCAGCCGGGACAGGACTGGAAACACCATATATTTT

j_call: TRBJ2-5
v_call: TRBV2
clone_size: NA
d_call: TRBD2
cdr3_aa: CASPGLAGEETQYF
cdr3_nt: TGTGCCAGCCCGGGACTAGCGGGAGAAGAGACCCAGTACTTC

j_call: TRBJ1-2
v_call: TRBV12-3/TRBV12-4
clone_size: NA
d_call: NA
cdr3_aa: CASSLTGSGYTF
cdr3_nt: TGTGCCAGCAGTCTAACAGGAAGCGGCTACACCTTC

j_call: TRBJ2-3
v_call: TRBV19
clone_size: NA
d_call: NA
cdr3_aa: CASSISRTRVTDTQYF
cdr3_nt: TGTGCCAGTAGTATTTCCCGTACGAGGGTCACAGATACGCAGTATTTT

j_call: TRBJ2-5
v_call: TRBV18
clone_size: NA
d_call: NA
cdr3_aa: CASSPPGGLETQYF
cdr3_nt: TGTGCCAGCTCACCACCGGGGGGCTTGGAGACCCAGTACTTC

j_call: TRBJ1-1
v_call: TRBV6-5
clone_size: NA
d_call: NA
cdr3_aa: CASTQGYTEAFF
cdr3_nt: TGTGCCAGCACGCAAGGGTACACTGAAGCTTTCTTT

j_call: TRBJ2-1
v_call: TRBV10-3
clone_size: NA
d_call: TRBD2
cdr3_aa: CAINPRGGRDNEQFF
cdr3_nt: TGTGCCATCAACCCGAGGGGTGGGAGGGACAATGAGCAGTTCTTC

j_call: TRBJ1-1
v_call: TRBV7-2
clone_size: NA
d_call: NA
cdr3_aa: CASSLRHPNTEAFF
cdr3_nt: TGTGCCAGCAGCTTACGACACCCGAACACTGAAGCTTTCTTT

j_call: TRBJ2-3
v_call: TRBV6-5
clone_size: NA
d_call: NA
cdr3_aa: CASSYSGFVSDTQYF
cdr3_nt: TGTGCCAGCAGTTATTCAGGGTTCGTGTCAGATACGCAGTATTTT

j_call: TRBJ1-1
v_call: TRBV6-5
clone_size: NA
d_call: NA
cdr3_aa: CASSRQAGVAEAFF
cdr3_nt: TGTGCCAGCAGTCGACAGGCGGGGGTAGCTGAAGCTTTCTTT

j_call: TRBJ2-1
v_call: TRBV7-8
clone_size: NA
d_call: NA
cdr3_aa: CASSLDRIGNEQFF
cdr3_nt: TGTGCCAGCAGCTTAGACAGGATCGGGAATGAGCAGTTCTTC

j_call: TRBJ1-2
v_call: TRBV19
clone_size: NA
d_call: TRBD1
cdr3_aa: CASSEGAEVYGYTF
cdr3_nt: TGTGCCAGTAGTGAGGGGGCTGAGGTCTATGGCTACACCTTC

j_call: TRBJ2-6
v_call: TRBV4-1
clone_size: once
d_call: NA
cdr3_aa: CASSQNRLSGANVLTF
cdr3_nt: TGCGCCAGCAGCCAAAACAGGCTTTCTGGGGCCAACGTCCTGACTTTC

j_call: TRBJ2-1
v_call: TRBV5-1
clone_size: few
d_call: TRBD1
cdr3_aa: CASSLGTGYNEQFF
cdr3_nt: TGCGCCAGCAGCCTGGGGACAGGGTACAATGAGCAGTTCTTC

j_call: TRBJ2-1
v_call: TRBV15
clone_size: NA
d_call: NA
cdr3_aa: CATSRDPPYNEQFF
cdr3_nt: TGTGCCACCAGCAGAGACCCACCCTACAATGAGCAGTTCTTC

j_call: TRBJ2-1
v_call: TRBV7-3
clone_size: NA
d_call: TRBD2
cdr3_aa: CASSSTSGYNEQFF
cdr3_nt: TGTGCCAGCAGCTCAACTAGCGGATACAATGAGCAGTTCTTC

j_call: TRBJ2-3
v_call: TRBV20-1
clone_size: NA
d_call: NA
cdr3_aa: CSARTVNTQYF
cdr3_nt: TGCAGTGCTAGGACCGTTAATACGCAGTATTTT

j_call: TRBJ2-3
v_call: TRBV5-1
clone_size: NA
d_call: TRBD1
cdr3_aa: CASSPSGGGDTQYF
cdr3_nt: TGCGCCAGCAGCCCCTCAGGGGGCGGAGATACGCAGTATTTT

j_call: TRBJ1-1
v_call: TRBV9
clone_size: NA
d_call: NA
cdr3_aa: CASSGAWSTEAFF
cdr3_nt: TGTGCCAGCAGCGGAGCGTGGAGCACTGAAGCTTTCTTT

j_call: TRBJ1-2
v_call: TRBV9
clone_size: NA
d_call: TRBD1
cdr3_aa: CASSVGQGTYGYTF
cdr3_nt: TGTGCCAGCAGCGTAGGACAGGGTACCTATGGCTACACCTTC

j_call: TRBJ1-3
v_call: TRBV7-2
clone_size: NA
d_call: NA
cdr3_aa: CASSLGPPSSGNTIYF
cdr3_nt: TGTGCCAGCAGCTTAGGGCCTCCGAGCTCTGGAAACACCATATATTTT

j_call: TRBJ1-1
v_call: TRBV11-2
clone_size: NA
d_call: NA
cdr3_aa: CASSLSGRMNTEAFF
cdr3_nt: TGTGCCAGCAGCTTATCAGGGCGGATGAACACTGAAGCTTTCTTT

j_call: TRBJ1-2
v_call: TRBV18
clone_size: NA
d_call: TRBD1
cdr3_aa: CASNHPGQGNYGYTF
cdr3_nt: TGTGCCAGCAACCATCCAGGACAGGGGAACTATGGCTACACCTTC

j_call: TRBJ1-6
v_call: TRBV7-9
clone_size: once
d_call: TRBD1
cdr3_aa: CASIKPGQGDNSPLHF
cdr3_nt: TGTGCCAGCATTAAACCGGGACAGGGGGATAATTCACCCCTCCACTTT

j_call: TRBJ1-5
v_call: TRBV27
clone_size: NA
d_call: NA
cdr3_aa: CASSSLDGSNQPQHF
cdr3_nt: TGTGCCAGCAGTTCTCTGGACGGGAGCAATCAGCCCCAGCATTTT

j_call: TRBJ2-4
v_call: TRBV23-1
clone_size: NA
d_call: TRBD2
cdr3_aa: CASSHYSGGGRGAKNIQYF
cdr3_nt: TGCGCCAGCAGTCACTACTCGGGGGGAGGCCGTGGGGCCAAAAACATTCAGTACTTC

j_call: TRBJ2-2
v_call: TRBV7-3
clone_size: NA
d_call: NA
cdr3_aa: CASSLTSAGRGRAGTGELFF
cdr3_nt: TGTGCCAGCAGCTTAACTTCTGCTGGCCGCGGCAGGGCGGGCACCGGGGAGCTGTTTTTT

j_call: TRBJ2-1
v_call: TRBV11-2
clone_size: few
d_call: NA
cdr3_aa: CASTRGGDEQFF
cdr3_nt: TGTGCCAGCACCCGAGGGGGGGATGAGCAGTTCTTC

j_call: TRBJ2-5
v_call: TRBV24-1
clone_size: NA
d_call: NA
cdr3_aa: CATSDARAEETQYF
cdr3_nt: TGTGCCACCAGTGATGCCAGGGCTGAAGAGACCCAGTACTTC

j_call: TRBJ1-1
v_call: TRBV4-3
clone_size: NA
d_call: NA
cdr3_aa: CASSQAPGNEAFF
cdr3_nt: TGCGCCAGCAGCCAAGCGCCAGGGAATGAAGCTTTCTTT

j_call: TRBJ2-1
v_call: TRBV27
clone_size: NA
d_call: TRBD1
cdr3_aa: CASSFDRGQDNEQFF
cdr3_nt: TGTGCCAGCAGTTTCGACAGGGGGCAGGACAATGAGCAGTTCTTC

j_call: TRBJ2-2
v_call: TRBV6-5
clone_size: NA
d_call: TRBD2
cdr3_aa: CASTSGRIGTGELFF
cdr3_nt: TGTGCCAGTACTAGCGGGAGGATAGGGACCGGGGAGCTGTTTTTT

j_call: TRBJ1-1
v_call: TRBV5-4
clone_size: NA
d_call: TRBD1
cdr3_aa: CASSQGQGLYEAFF
cdr3_nt: TGTGCCAGCAGCCAGGGACAGGGATTATATGAAGCTTTCTTT

j_call: TRBJ1-1
v_call: TRBV18
clone_size: NA
d_call: NA
cdr3_aa: CASSPGRGETEAFF
cdr3_nt: TGTGCCAGCTCCCCAGGCAGGGGTGAGACTGAAGCTTTCTTT

j_call: TRBJ2-6
v_call: TRBV7-3
clone_size: NA
d_call: TRBD1
cdr3_aa: CASSSALTGAGANVLTF
cdr3_nt: TGTGCCAGCAGCTCCGCTCTTACAGGGGCTGGGGCCAACGTCCTGACTTTC

j_call: TRBJ2-7
v_call: TRBV18
clone_size: NA
d_call: TRBD2
cdr3_aa: CASSQTSGSEYEQYF
cdr3_nt: TGTGCCAGCTCACAGACTAGCGGGAGCGAGTACGAGCAGTACTTC

j_call: TRBJ2-1
v_call: TRBV7-2
clone_size: once
d_call: TRBD2
cdr3_aa: CASSPGLEWDEQFF
cdr3_nt: TGTGCCAGCAGTCCGGGACTAGAGTGGGATGAGCAGTTCTTC

j_call: TRBJ2-1
v_call: TRBV24-1
clone_size: NA
d_call: NA
cdr3_aa: CASGAGSYNEQFF
cdr3_nt: TGTGCCTCGGGGGCAGGGAGTTACAATGAGCAGTTCTTC

j_call: TRBJ1-5
v_call: TRBV2
clone_size: few
d_call: NA
cdr3_aa: CASSVEQGANQPQHF
cdr3_nt: TGTGCCAGCAGTGTAGAACAGGGAGCAAATCAGCCCCAGCATTTT

j_call: TRBJ1-5
v_call: TRBV6-4
clone_size: NA
d_call: NA
cdr3_aa: CASSEAGGNQPQHF
cdr3_nt: TGTGCCAGCAGTGAGGCAGGGGGCAATCAGCCCCAGCATTTT

j_call: TRBJ1-2
v_call: TRBV19
clone_size: NA
d_call: NA
cdr3_aa: CASSIWDTSNYGYTF
cdr3_nt: TGTGCCAGTAGTATTTGGGACACTTCTAACTATGGCTACACCTTC

j_call: TRBJ2-1
v_call: TRBV9
clone_size: NA
d_call: TRBD2
cdr3_aa: CASSVGPQTSGGNNEQFF
cdr3_nt: TGTGCCAGCAGCGTAGGACCCCAGACTAGCGGGGGGAACAATGAGCAGTTCTTC

j_call: TRBJ1-1
v_call: TRBV4-2
clone_size: many
d_call: NA
cdr3_aa: CASSPRERPEAFF
cdr3_nt: TGTGCCAGCAGCCCCCGGGAAAGACCGGAAGCTTTCTTT